This entry concerns a single T cell receptor beta chain. Brentuximab vedotin exposure varied among the patients, all of whom had relapsed after autologous stem cell transplantation. Generated by immunoSEQ multiplex PCR, the TCRdb table keeps only in-frame clones and is missing some. The sample records 20,000 to 25,000 clones, about four fifths being singletons. This CDR3 region has 14 residues. CDR1 is SGHTA and CDR2 is FQGTGA in the germline V gene. The trim removed 8 bases at V and 6 bases at J, leaving 6 bases unmatched. The record originates from a study of PD-1 blockade in classical Hodgkin lymphoma.

The sequencing used peripheral blood mononuclear cells (PBMCs), collected before the second cycle of nivolumab. The sequence was collected from a human donor with classical Hodgkin lymphoma. The chain employs TRBV7-3 and TRBJ2-2; 10 bases match TRBD2. DNA for the CDR3: TGTGCCAGCCGGCTAGCGGGAGACGCCGGGGAGCTGTTTTTT. It is translated as CASRLAGDAGELFF.